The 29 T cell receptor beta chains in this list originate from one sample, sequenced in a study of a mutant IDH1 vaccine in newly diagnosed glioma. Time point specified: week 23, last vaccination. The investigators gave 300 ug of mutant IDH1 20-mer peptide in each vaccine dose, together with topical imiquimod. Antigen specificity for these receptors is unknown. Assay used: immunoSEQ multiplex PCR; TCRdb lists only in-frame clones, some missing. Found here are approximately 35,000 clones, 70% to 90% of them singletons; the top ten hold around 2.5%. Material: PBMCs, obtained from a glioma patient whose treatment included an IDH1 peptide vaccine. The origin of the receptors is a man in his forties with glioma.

CDR3 nucleotide sequence: TGTGCCATCCTCTACCCGTCGGGACAGAGACTTTACGAGCAGTACTTC. Its protein product is CAILYPSGQRLYEQYF. This chain links TRBV28 with TRBJ2-7; 7 bases are shared with TRBD1. The CDR3 runs to 16 residues. V gave up 10 bases and J gave up 4 bases; unmatched junction bases: 19. The germline V gene has CDR1 MDHEN and CDR2 SYDVKM.

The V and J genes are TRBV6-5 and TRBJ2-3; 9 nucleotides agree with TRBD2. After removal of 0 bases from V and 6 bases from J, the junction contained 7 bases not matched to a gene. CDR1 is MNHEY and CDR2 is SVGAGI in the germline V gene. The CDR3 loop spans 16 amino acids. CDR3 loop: CASSYSPSGIRDTQYF. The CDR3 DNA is TGTGCCAGCAGTTACTCGCCTAGCGGGATTCGTGATACGCAGTATTTT.

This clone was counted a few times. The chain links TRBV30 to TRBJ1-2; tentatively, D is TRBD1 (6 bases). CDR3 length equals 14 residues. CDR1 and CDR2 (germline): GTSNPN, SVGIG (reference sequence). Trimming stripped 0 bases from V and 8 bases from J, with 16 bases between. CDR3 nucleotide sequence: TGTGCCTGGAGTGTACAAGGACAGCTTTTCGGCTACACCTTC. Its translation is CAWSVQGQLFGYTF.

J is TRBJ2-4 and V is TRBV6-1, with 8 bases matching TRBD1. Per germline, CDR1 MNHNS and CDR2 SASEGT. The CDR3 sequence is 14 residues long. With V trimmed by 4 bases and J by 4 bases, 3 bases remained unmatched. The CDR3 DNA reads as TGTGCCAGCAGTGGGCGGACAGGGAAAAACATTCAGTACTTC. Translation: CASSGRTGKNIQYF.

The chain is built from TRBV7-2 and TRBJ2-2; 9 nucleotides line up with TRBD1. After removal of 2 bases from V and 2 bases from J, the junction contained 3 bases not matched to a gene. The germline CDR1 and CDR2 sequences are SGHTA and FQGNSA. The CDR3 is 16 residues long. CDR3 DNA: TGTGCCAGCAGCTTAACAGGGGGCGCAAACACCGGGGAGCTGTTTTTT. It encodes CASSLTGGANTGELFF. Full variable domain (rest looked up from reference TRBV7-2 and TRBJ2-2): GAGVSQSPSNKVTEKGKDVELRCDPISGHTALYWYRQSLGQGLEFLIYFQGNSAPDKSGLPSDRFSAERTGGSVSTLTIQRTQQEDSAVYLCASSLTGGANTGELFFGEGSRLTVL.

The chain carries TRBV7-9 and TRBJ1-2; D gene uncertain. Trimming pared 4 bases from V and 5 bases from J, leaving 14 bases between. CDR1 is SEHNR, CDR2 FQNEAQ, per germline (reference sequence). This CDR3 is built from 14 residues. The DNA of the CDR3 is TGTGCCAGCAGCTCGGACGGACCCGTATATGGCTACACCTTC. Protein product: CASSSDGPVYGYTF.

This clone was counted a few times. CDR3 residues: CAISIGGGVVTQYF. CDR3 coding DNA: TGTGCCATCAGTATAGGCGGGGGGGTCGTGACCCAGTACTTC. J is TRBJ2-5 and V is TRBV10-3, with 9 bases aligning to TRBD2. This CDR3 spans 14 amino acids. Trimming took 5 bases from V and 7 from J; bases not matched to a gene: 8. The V gene's germline CDR1 is ENHRY and CDR2 SYGVKD.

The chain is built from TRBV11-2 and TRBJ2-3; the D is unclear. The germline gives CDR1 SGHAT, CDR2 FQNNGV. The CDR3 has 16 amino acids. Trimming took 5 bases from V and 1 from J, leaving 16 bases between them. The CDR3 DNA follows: TGTGCCAGCAGCCCGACCCCGCGGCCCCGCACAGATACGCAGTATTTT. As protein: CASSPTPRPRTDTQYF. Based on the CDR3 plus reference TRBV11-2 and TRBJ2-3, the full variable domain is EAGVAQSPRYKIIEKRQSVAFWCNPISGHATLYWYQQILGQGPKLLIQFQNNGVVDDSQLPKDRFSAERLKGVDSTLKIQPAKLEDSAVYLCASSPTPRPRTDTQYFGPGTRLTVL.

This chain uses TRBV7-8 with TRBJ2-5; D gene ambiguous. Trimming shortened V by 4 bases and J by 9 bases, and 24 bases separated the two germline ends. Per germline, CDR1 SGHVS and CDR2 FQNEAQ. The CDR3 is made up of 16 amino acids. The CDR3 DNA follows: TGTGCCAGCAGCTCCGATAGGGTCGGTGTAGAGATGGCCCAGTACTTC. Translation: CASSSDRVGVEMAQYF.

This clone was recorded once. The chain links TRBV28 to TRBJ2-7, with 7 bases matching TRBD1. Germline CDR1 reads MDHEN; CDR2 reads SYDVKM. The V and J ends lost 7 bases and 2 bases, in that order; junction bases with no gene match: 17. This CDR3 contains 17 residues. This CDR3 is CASNTPLARGKPYEQYF. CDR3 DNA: TGTGCCAGCAATACCCCCCTTGCCAGGGGGAAACCCTACGAGCAGTACTTC.

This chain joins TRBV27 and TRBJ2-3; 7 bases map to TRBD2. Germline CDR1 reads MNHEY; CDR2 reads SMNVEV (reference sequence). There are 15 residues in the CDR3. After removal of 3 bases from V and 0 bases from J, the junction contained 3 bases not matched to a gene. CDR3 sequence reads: CASSFAGASTDTQYF. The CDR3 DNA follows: TGTGCCAGCAGTTTCGCGGGAGCTAGCACAGATACGCAGTATTTT.

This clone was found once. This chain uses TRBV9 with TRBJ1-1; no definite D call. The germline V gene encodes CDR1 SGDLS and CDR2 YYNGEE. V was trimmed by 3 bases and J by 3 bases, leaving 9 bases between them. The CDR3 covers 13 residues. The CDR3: CASSEGPDTEAFF. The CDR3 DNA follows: TGTGCCAGCAGCGAGGGCCCGGACACTGAAGCTTTCTTT.

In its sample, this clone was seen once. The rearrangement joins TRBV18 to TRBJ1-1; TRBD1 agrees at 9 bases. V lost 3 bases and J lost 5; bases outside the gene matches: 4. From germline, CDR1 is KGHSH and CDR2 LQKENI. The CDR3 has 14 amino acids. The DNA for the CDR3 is TGTGCCAGCTCACCGGGGACAGGGAAAACTGAAGCTTTCTTT. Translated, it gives CASSPGTGKTEAFF.

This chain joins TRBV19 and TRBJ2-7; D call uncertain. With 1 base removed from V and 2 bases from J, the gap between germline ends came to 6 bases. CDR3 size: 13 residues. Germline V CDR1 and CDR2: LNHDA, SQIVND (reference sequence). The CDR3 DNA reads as TGTGCCAGTAGTATAGGGGTGACCTACGAGCAGTACTTC. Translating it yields CASSIGVTYEQYF.

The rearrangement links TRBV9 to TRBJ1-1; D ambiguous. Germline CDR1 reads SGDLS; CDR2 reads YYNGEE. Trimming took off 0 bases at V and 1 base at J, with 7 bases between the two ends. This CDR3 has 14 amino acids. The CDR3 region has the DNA TGTGCCAGCAGCGTAGGTCCTAAGAACACTGAAGCTTTCTTT. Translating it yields CASSVGPKNTEAFF.

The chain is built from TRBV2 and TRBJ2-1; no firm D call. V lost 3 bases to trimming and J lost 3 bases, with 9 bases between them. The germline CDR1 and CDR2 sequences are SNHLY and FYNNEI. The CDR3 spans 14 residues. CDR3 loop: CASSDFPGYNEQFF. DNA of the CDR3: TGTGCCAGCAGTGATTTTCCGGGCTACAATGAGCAGTTCTTC.

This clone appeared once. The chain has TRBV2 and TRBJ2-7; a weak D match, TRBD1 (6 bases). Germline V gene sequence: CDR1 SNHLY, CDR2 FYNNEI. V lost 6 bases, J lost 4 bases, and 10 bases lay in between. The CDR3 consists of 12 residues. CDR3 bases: TGTGCCAGCAGCCTTCAGGGGTACGAGCAGTACGTC. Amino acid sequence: CASSLQGYEQYV.

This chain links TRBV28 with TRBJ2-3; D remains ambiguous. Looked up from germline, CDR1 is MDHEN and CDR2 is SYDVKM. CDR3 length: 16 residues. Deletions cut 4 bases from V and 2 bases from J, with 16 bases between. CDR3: CASSSHSYSPTDTQYF. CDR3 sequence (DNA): TGTGCCAGCAGTTCTCACTCCTATTCACCCACAGATACGCAGTATTTT.

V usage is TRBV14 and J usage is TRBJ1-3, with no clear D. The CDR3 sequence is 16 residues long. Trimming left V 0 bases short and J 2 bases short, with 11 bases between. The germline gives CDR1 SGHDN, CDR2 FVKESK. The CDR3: CASSQDAALAGNTIYF. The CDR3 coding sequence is TGTGCCAGCAGCCAAGATGCAGCGCTGGCTGGAAACACCATATATTTT.

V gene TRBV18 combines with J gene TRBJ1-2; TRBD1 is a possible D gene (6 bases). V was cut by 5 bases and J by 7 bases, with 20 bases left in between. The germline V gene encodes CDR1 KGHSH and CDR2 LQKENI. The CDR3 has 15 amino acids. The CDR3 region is CASSSSQGMEAGYTF. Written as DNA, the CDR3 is TGTGCCAGCTCAAGCTCTCAGGGGATGGAAGCTGGCTACACCTTC.

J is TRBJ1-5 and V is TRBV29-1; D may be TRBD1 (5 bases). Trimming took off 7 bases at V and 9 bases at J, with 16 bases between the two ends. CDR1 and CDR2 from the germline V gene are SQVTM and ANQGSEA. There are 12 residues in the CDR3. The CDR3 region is CSASDPGGPQHF. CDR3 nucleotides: TGCAGCGCCTCGGACCCGGGGGGGCCCCAGCATTTT.

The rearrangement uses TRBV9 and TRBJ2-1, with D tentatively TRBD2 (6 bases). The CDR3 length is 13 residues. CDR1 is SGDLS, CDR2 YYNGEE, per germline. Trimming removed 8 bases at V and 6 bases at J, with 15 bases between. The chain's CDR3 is CARARRGFNEQFF. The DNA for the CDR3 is TGTGCCAGAGCTCGTCGGGGGTTCAATGAGCAGTTCTTC.

CDR3 in amino acids: CASSSRRNNEKLFF. The CDR3 DNA reads TGTGCCAGCAGCTCGAGACGGAATAATGAAAAACTGTTTTTT. V gene TRBV7-2 combines with J gene TRBJ1-4; D unclear. CDR3 length: 14 residues. V lost 4 bases and J lost 4, with 10 bases in between. CDR1 and CDR2 (germline): SGHTA, FQGNSA.

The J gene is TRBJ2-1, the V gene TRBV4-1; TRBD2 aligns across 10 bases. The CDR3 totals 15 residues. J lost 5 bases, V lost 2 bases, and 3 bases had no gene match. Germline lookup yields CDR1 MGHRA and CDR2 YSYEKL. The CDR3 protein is CASSQTSGVDNEQFF. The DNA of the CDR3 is TGCGCCAGCAGCCAAACTAGCGGGGTTGACAATGAGCAGTTCTTC.

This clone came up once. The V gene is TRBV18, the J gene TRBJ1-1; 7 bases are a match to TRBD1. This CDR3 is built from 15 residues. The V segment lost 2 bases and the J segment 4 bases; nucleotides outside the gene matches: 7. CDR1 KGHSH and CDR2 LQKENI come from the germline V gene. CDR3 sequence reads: CASSPTPSGGTEAFF. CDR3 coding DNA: TGTGCCAGCTCACCAACTCCCTCAGGGGGCACTGAAGCTTTCTTT.

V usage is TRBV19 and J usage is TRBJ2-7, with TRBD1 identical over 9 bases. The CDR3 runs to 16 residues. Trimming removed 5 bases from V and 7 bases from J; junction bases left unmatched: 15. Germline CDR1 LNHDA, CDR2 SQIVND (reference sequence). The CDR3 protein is CASSSDSAQGAREQYF. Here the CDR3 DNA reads TGTGCCAGTAGTTCCGACAGTGCACAGGGGGCGCGGGAGCAGTACTTC.

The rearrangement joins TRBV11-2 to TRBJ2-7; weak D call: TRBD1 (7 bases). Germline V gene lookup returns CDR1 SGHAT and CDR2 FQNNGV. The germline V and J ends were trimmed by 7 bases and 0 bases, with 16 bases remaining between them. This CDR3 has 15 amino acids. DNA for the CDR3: TGTGCCAGCACCCAGGGGGGAACGAGCTCCTACGAGCAGTACTTC. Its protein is CASTQGGTSSYEQYF.

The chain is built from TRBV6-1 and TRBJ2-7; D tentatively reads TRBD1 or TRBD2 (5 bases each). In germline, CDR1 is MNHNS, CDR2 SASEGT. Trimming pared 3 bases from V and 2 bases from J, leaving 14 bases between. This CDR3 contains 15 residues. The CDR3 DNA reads TGTGCCAGCAGTGATCCGAGGGACGGGACCTACGAGCAGTACGTC. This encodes CASSDPRDGTYEQYV.

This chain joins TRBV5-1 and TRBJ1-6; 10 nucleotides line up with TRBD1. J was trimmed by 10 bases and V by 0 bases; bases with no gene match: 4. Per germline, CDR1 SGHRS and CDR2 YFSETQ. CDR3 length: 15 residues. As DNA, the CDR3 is TGCGCCAGCAGCTTGGAGGGACAGGGGAGGTCACCCCTCCACTTT. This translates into CASSLEGQGRSPLHF.